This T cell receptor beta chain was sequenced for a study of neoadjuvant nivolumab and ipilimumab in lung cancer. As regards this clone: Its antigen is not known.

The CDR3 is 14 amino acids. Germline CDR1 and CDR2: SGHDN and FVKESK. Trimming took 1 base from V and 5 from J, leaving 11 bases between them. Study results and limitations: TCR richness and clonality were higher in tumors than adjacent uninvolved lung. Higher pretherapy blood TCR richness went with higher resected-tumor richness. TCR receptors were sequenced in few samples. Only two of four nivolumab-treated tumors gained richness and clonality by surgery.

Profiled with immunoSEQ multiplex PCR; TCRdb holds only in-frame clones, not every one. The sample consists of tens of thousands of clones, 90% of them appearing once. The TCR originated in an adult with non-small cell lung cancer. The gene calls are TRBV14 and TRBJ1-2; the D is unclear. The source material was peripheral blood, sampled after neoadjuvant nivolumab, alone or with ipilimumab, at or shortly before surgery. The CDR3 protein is CASSQVSEGYGYTF. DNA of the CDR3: TGTGCCAGCAGCCAAGTCTCGGAAGGGTATGGCTACACCTTC. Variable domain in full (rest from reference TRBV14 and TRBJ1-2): EAGVTQFPSHSVIEKGQTVTLRCDPISGHDNLYWYRRVMGKEIKFLLHFVKESKQDESGMPNNRFLAERTGGTYSTLKVQPAELEDSGVYFCASSQVSEGYGYTFGSGTRLTVV.